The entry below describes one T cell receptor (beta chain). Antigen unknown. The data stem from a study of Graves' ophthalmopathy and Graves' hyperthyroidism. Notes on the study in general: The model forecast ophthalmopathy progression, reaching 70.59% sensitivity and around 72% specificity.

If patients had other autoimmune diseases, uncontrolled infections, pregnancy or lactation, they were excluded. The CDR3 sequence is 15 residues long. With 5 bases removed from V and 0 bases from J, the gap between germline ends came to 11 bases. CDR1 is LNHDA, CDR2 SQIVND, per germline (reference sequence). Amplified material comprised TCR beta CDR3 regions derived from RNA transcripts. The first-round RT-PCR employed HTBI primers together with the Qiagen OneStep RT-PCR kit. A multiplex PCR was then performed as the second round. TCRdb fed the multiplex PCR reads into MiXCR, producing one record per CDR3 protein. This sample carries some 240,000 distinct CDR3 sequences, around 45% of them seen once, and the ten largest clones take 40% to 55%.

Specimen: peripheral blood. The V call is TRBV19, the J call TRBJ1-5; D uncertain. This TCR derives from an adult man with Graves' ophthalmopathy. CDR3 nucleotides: TGTGCCAGTAGTCCCCCTTTGCATAGCAATCAGCCCCAGCATTTT. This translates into CASSPPLHSNQPQHF. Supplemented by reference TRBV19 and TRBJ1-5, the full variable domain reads DGGITQSPKYLFRKEGQNVTLSCEQNLNHDAMYWYRQDPGQGLRLIYYSQIVNDFQKGDIAEGYSVSREKKESFPLTVTSAQKNPTAFYLCASSPPLHSNQPQHFGDGTRLSIL.